The 12 T cell receptor beta chains listed next were all sequenced from one sample in a study of glioma-infiltrating T cells after dendritic cell vaccination. The method was immunoSEQ multiplex PCR; TCRdb's version includes in-frame clones alone and lacks a portion of them. This sample carries about 92,000 clones, 70% to 90% of them seen once, and the ten largest clones take around 16%. The sequenced sample was blood, obtained before dendritic cell vaccination. The receptors derive from a human donor with glioblastoma.

Comment on this clone: An end of the junction differs from the germline gene, which may be a read error. The chain combines TRBV4-1 with TRBJ2-1; 9 nucleotides agree with TRBD1. Germline V lookup: CDR1 MGHRA, CDR2 YSYEKL. The CDR3 consists of 15 residues. CDR3 nucleotide sequence: TGCGCCAGCAACCAAGCGGGGACAGGGCCTAATGAGCAGTTCTTC. It specifies CASNQAGTGPNEQFF.

The CDR3 DNA follows: TGTGCCAGCAGCGTAGGTGGAGCACCTAATGAAAAACTGTTTTTT. Its translation is CASSVGGAPNEKLFF. The genes are TRBV9 and TRBJ1-4; D is undetermined. Germline V gene sequence: CDR1 SGDLS, CDR2 YYNGEE. V lost 0 bases, J lost 3 bases, and 9 bases lay in between. The CDR3 runs 15 residues.

The V gene is TRBV6-5, the J gene TRBJ1-2, with D possibly matching TRBD1 (5 bases). The CDR3 contains 13 residues. Germline V gives CDR1 MNHEY, CDR2 SVGAGI. V was shortened by 4 bases and J by 0 bases, with 6 bases between the two germline ends. CDR3 coding DNA: TGTGCCAGCAGTTTGACAGCTAACTATGGCTACACCTTC. Encoded protein: CASSLTANYGYTF.

The chain couples TRBV7-9 to TRBJ2-5, with a tentative D call TRBD2 (5 bases). This CDR3 is built from 11 residues. The germline gives CDR1 SEHNR, CDR2 FQNEAQ (reference sequence). Trimming took off 5 bases at V and 6 bases at J, with 7 bases between the two ends. DNA of the CDR3: TGTGCCAGCAGCCCTAGCCAGACCCAGTACTTC. It translates to CASSPSQTQYF. Variable domain in full (rest from reference TRBV7-9 and TRBJ2-5): DTGVSQNPRHKITKRGQNVTFRCDPISEHNRLYWYRQTLGQGPEFLTYFQNEAQLEKSRLLSDRFSAERPKGSFSTLEIQRTEQGDSAMYLCASSPSQTQYFGPGTRLLVL.

The chain joins TRBV4-3 to TRBJ2-1, with 16 positions matching TRBD2. Germline trimming cut 0 bases from V and 0 bases from J; bases unmatched to any gene: 5. Germline V gene lookup returns CDR1 LGHNA and CDR2 YSLEER. CDR3 length: 20 amino acids. CDR3 DNA sequence: TGCGCCAGCAGCCAAGAGGGACTAGCGGGGGGGGAGGGCTCCTACAATGAGCAGTTCTTC. Amino acid sequence: CASSQEGLAGGEGSYNEQFF.

V usage is TRBV19 and J usage is TRBJ2-7; the D gene is possibly TRBD2 (6 bases). The germline CDR1 and CDR2 sequences are LNHDA and SQIVND (reference sequence). V shed 2 bases and J shed 3 bases, with 8 bases lying between them. The CDR3 is made up of 13 amino acids. In DNA, the CDR3 is TGTGCCAGTAGTATAATGGGGGGCTACGAGCAGTACTTC. This encodes CASSIMGGYEQYF.

The chain has TRBV4-1 and TRBJ2-3; D gene unclear. The germline V gene has CDR1 MGHRA and CDR2 YSYEKL. The germline V and J ends were trimmed by 4 bases and 0 bases, with 14 bases remaining between them. The CDR3 length is 16 residues. The CDR3 region has the DNA TGCGCCAGCAGCCCCTTTTGGATCGGGAGCACAGATACGCAGTATTTT. This codes for CASSPFWIGSTDTQYF.

The chain recombines TRBV19 with TRBJ1-2; 7 positions match TRBD1. The CDR3 runs to 14 residues. Germline trimming cut 6 bases from V and 10 bases from J; bases unmatched to any gene: 14. Germline V CDR1 and CDR2: LNHDA, SQIVND (reference sequence). The CDR3 sequence is CASRNPGQQLDYTF. The CDR3 region has the DNA TGTGCCAGTAGAAACCCGGGACAGCAGCTGGACTACACCTTC. Drawing the rest from reference TRBV19 and TRBJ1-2, the complete variable domain is DGGITQSPKYLFRKEGQNVTLSCEQNLNHDAMYWYRQDPGQGLRLIYYSQIVNDFQKGDIAEGYSVSREKKESFPLTVTSAQKNPTAFYLCASRNPGQQLDYTFGSGTRLTVV.

This clone was found many times. V usage is TRBV7-6 and J usage is TRBJ1-4; unclear D gene. Germline lookup yields CDR1 SGHVS and CDR2 FNYEAQ. Trimming stripped 5 bases from V and 6 bases from J, with 16 bases between. CDR3 length: 15 residues. Here the CDR3 reads CASSPTDLGDEKLFF. CDR3 in DNA: TGTGCCAGCAGCCCGACGGACCTCGGGGATGAAAAACTGTTTTTT.

The chain carries TRBV18 and TRBJ2-7; D is perhaps TRBD1 (5 bases). There are 15 residues in the CDR3. Germline V lookup: CDR1 KGHSH, CDR2 LQKENI. Trimming cost V 3 bases and J 5 bases, with 17 bases left between them. In DNA form, the CDR3 reads TGTGCCAGCTCACCGGGTATGGGGCGAGTCGACGAGCAGTACTTC. Its translation: CASSPGMGRVDEQYF.

V and J are TRBV11-2 and TRBJ2-1, with 7 bases identical to TRBD2. CDR1 SGHAT and CDR2 FQNNGV come from the germline V gene. This CDR3 is 11 amino acids long. Germline trimming cut 7 bases from V and 9 bases from J; bases unmatched to any gene: 3. Here the CDR3 reads CASTGGSEQFF. CDR3 in DNA: TGTGCCAGCACGGGGGGAAGTGAGCAGTTCTTC.

The chain couples TRBV13 to TRBJ1-2; maybe TRBD1 (6 bases). This CDR3 comprises 14 residues. Germline V gene data show CDR1 as PRHDT and CDR2 as FYEKMQ (reference sequence). The ends were cut back, 2 bases at V and 4 bases at J, with 11 bases in the middle. The CDR3 DNA reads TGTGCCAGCAGCTTAAGGGGGGGCTCCTATGGCTACACCTTC. Translating gives CASSLRGGSYGYTF.